This TCR beta chain was identified in a study of identical twins' blood T cells. Per the authors' pipeline: Per-library CDR3 reads ranged about 2.2 to 3.6 million; clonotypes, ~90,000 to ~550,000. TCRdb re-called the 5' RACE reads through MiXCR, storing one row per CDR3 protein. Clone size and V and J calls follow TCRdb, not the original study. The repertoire has fewer than 450,000 distinct CDR3 sequences, about 28% of them found once; the top ten carry 6.1%. Material for sequencing was PBMCs. The sequence was collected from a woman aged 18 to 55 in good health.

CDR3 in amino acids: CASSLVVQLSEAFF. The CDR3 DNA reads TGTGCCAGCAGCTTAGTGGTACAGCTTTCTGAAGCTTTCTTT. The V call is TRBV7-2, the J call TRBJ1-1; D call uncertain. Germline V CDR1 and CDR2: SGHTA, FQGNSA. The CDR3 consists of 14 residues. Trimming cost V 1 base and J 6 bases, with 12 bases left between them.